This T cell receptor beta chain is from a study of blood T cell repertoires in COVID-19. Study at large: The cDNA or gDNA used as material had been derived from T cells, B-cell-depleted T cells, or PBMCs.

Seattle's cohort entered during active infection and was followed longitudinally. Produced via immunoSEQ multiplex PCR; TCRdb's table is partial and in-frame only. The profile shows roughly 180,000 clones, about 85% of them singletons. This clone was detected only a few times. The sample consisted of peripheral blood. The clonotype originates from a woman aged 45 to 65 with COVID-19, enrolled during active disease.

CDR3 sequence (DNA): TGCGCCAGCAGCCAAGATAGGGGCGGACAGCCGGATGGCTACACCTTC. Amino acid sequence: CASSQDRGGQPDGYTF. The chain has TRBV4-1 and TRBJ1-2; possibly TRBD1 for D (6 bases). V was trimmed by 0 bases and J by 6 bases, leaving 17 bases between them. Germline loops: CDR1 MGHRA, CDR2 YSYEKL. The CDR3 length is 16 residues.